This TCR beta chain was retrieved from a study of identical twins. General observations from the study: Where out-of-frame alpha sequences were twin-shared, they showed excess low generation probability. Diverse VJ usage suggested most zero-insertion clonotypes were not invariant T cells.

The table lists this clonotype with a few counts. As yet, its antigen is unknown. The V gene's germline CDR1 is DFQATT and CDR2 SNEGSKA (reference sequence). Trimming took 6 bases from V and 3 from J, leaving 15 bases between them. The CDR3 consists of 14 residues. A universal primer site was incorporated via template switching, and the cDNA contained unique molecular identifiers. TCRdb processed the 5' RACE reads anew with MiXCR; each CDR3 protein has one entry. Counted here are under 500,000 distinct CDR3 sequences, 13% to 15% occurring once; the ten biggest clones make up about 0.97%. These data also formed part of another study, on yellow fever vaccine responses in identical twins. That paper notes: Twins reportedly showed a vaccine T cell response that seemed partly convergent and partly personalized.

The chain carries TRBV20-1 and TRBJ2-1, with D perhaps matching TRBD2 (7 bases). The TCR sequence derives from a woman aged 18-29 years in good health. The sequenced material came from CD4+ T cells sorted from blood. DNA for the CDR3: TGCAGTGCACCCGGGGGGCACAGCTACAATGAGCAGTTCTTC. Its translation is CSAPGGHSYNEQFF.